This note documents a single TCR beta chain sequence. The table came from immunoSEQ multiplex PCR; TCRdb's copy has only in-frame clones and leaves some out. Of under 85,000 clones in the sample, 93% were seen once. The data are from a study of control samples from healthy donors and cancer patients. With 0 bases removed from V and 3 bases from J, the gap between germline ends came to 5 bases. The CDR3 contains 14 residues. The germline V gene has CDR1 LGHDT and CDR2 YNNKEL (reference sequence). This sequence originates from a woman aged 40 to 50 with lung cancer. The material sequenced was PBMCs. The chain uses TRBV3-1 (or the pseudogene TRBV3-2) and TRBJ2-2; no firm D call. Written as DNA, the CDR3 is TGTGCCAGCAGCCAAGATCCCTACACCGGGGAGCTGTTTTTT. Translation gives CASSQDPYTGELFF.